A single sample is the source of the 19 T cell receptor beta chains below, sequenced in a study of cytomegalovirus exposure and HLA in healthy donors. The study ran its PCR with 60 Vbeta and 13 Jbeta primers. Produced via immunoSEQ multiplex PCR; TCRdb's table is partial and in-frame only. The sample contains about 130,000 clones, 70% to 85% of which appear only once. Sequencing was done on a sample of PBMCs. The receptors shown here come from a man between 40 and 49 years old in good health and CMV-seropositive.

This clone was detected only a few times. The sample holds other DNA sequences that translate to the same CDR3. The chain joins TRBV29-1 to TRBJ2-3, with 8 bases identical to TRBD2. This CDR3 is 15 amino acids long. V trimming: 4 bases; J trimming: 5 bases; junction bases outside the gene matches: 11. The germline V gene encodes CDR1 SQVTM and CDR2 ANQGSEA. The DNA of the CDR3 is TGCAGCGTTGTGGGTAGGGTAGCGGGGAGAGATACGCAGTATTTT. Residues: CSVVGRVAGRDTQYF.

V is TRBV18 and J is TRBJ1-1; D call uncertain. V gave up 0 bases and J gave up 9 bases, with 8 bases separating them. Germline-derived CDR1 and CDR2 are KGHSH and LQKENI. There are 12 residues in the CDR3. The chain's CDR3 is CASSPPTRKAFF. The CDR3 DNA reads TGTGCCAGCTCACCACCGACTAGGAAAGCTTTCTTT.

This clone appeared a few times. The chain uses TRBV6-5 and TRBJ2-1, with 9 bases fitting TRBD2. This CDR3 spans 14 amino acids. Germline CDR1 reads MNHEY; CDR2 reads SVGAGI. Germline trimming cut 2 bases from V and 9 bases from J; bases unmatched to any gene: 5. DNA for the CDR3: TGTGCCAGCAGTTACGCGGGGGGGTATTCTGAGCAGTTCTTC. Translation: CASSYAGGYSEQFF.

V gene TRBV15 combines with J gene TRBJ2-3; 15 bases fit TRBD2. Per germline, CDR1 LNHNV and CDR2 YYDKDF (reference sequence). V shed 0 bases and J 5 bases; nucleotides not matched to a gene: 9. CDR3 length: 19 residues. CDR3 bases: TGTGCCACCAGCAGAGATCATCGGACTAGCGGGAGGGCGGAAGATACGCAGTATTTT. Translating gives CATSRDHRTSGRAEDTQYF.

This clone occurred a few times. This chain joins TRBV6-1 and TRBJ1-4; TRBD1 matches at 8 bases. The germline V gene has CDR1 MNHNS and CDR2 SASEGT. The CDR3 sequence is 15 residues long. After removal of 3 bases from V and 7 bases from J, the junction contained 7 bases not matched to a gene. CDR3 in amino acids: CASSDGRGRGEKLFF. CDR3 coding DNA: TGTGCCAGCAGTGATGGCAGGGGGCGAGGTGAAAAACTGTTTTTT.

This sequence joins TRBV6-6 and TRBJ1-4; TRBD1 matches at 12 bases. This CDR3 contains 14 residues. The germline V gene has CDR1 MNHNY and CDR2 SVGAGI (reference sequence). The V and J ends lost 7 bases and 8 bases, in that order; junction bases with no gene match: 5. Here the CDR3 reads CASTPGTGGEKLFF. The CDR3 coding sequence is TGTGCCAGCACCCCCGGGACAGGGGGCGAAAAACTGTTTTTT.

The chain recombines TRBV28 with TRBJ1-5, with 9 bases matching TRBD1. The V segment lost 4 bases and the J segment 4 bases; nucleotides outside the gene matches: 5. CDR3 length equals 15 residues. Germline values: CDR1 MDHEN, CDR2 SYDVKM. The CDR3 DNA reads as TGTGCCAGCAGTTCCCGACAGGGGGTAAATCAGCCCCAGCATTTT. As protein: CASSSRQGVNQPQHF.

This chain uses TRBV6-6 with TRBJ2-5; the D gene is possibly TRBD2 (5 bases). This CDR3 has 15 amino acids. The germline V and J ends were trimmed by 6 bases and 4 bases, with 18 bases remaining between them. Germline CDR1 is MNHNY and CDR2 is SVGAGI (reference sequence). CDR3 sequence reads: CASSPFLDAGETQYF. The CDR3 nucleotides are TGTGCCAGCAGCCCTTTTCTGGATGCGGGAGAGACCCAGTACTTC.

The chain carries TRBV5-1 and TRBJ2-1; possible D gene TRBD2, 5 bases. The V and J ends lost 3 bases and 5 bases respectively, with 9 bases between them. This CDR3 contains 13 residues. CDR1 SGHRS and CDR2 YFSETQ come from the germline V gene. The CDR3 region has the DNA TGCGCCAGCAGCTCGGGGTGGGACAATGAGCAGTTCTTC. Translating gives CASSSGWDNEQFF.

The chain links TRBV10-1 to TRBJ1-1; 9 bases map to TRBD1. The CDR3 has 13 amino acids. Germline V lookup: CDR1 WNHNN, CDR2 SYGVQD (reference sequence). With 6 bases clipped from V and 7 bases from J, the junction kept 6 bases outside the gene matches. The CDR3 sequence: CASSVGQGSEAFF. The CDR3 region has the DNA TGCGCCAGCAGCGTCGGACAGGGGAGTGAAGCTTTCTTT.

V is TRBV28 and J is TRBJ1-4; D perhaps matches TRBD1 (6 bases). This CDR3 has 16 residues. Germline V gives CDR1 MDHEN, CDR2 SYDVKM. V lost 4 bases and J 4 bases, leaving 16 bases between the germline ends. The DNA for the CDR3 is TGTGCCAGCAGTTCCTCCAGGGGCCATTTTAATGAAAAACTGTTTTTT. Translating gives CASSSSRGHFNEKLFF.

The V gene is TRBV25-1, the J gene TRBJ1-2, with 12 bases fitting TRBD1. Trimming cost V 0 bases and J 6 bases; bases outside gene matches: 5. The CDR3 contains 16 residues. Germline assignment: CDR1 MGHDK and CDR2 SYGVNS. The CDR3 DNA follows: TGTGCCAGCAGTGAATATGGGGACAGGGGGCCACATGGCTACACCTTC. Translated: CASSEYGDRGPHGYTF.

The chain uses TRBV29-1 and TRBJ2-7, with 12 bases lining up with TRBD1. The CDR3 extends over 12 amino acids. Germline V lookup: CDR1 SQVTM, CDR2 ANQGSEA. With V trimmed by 7 bases and J by 8 bases, 6 bases remained unmatched. CDR3 bases: TGCAGCGCTGGGACAGGGGGCCCACAGCAGTACTTC. This encodes CSAGTGGPQQYF.

This chain connects TRBV5-5 to TRBJ2-2; a weak D match, TRBD1 (7 bases). The CDR3 loop spans 16 amino acids. Trimming removed 4 bases at V and 0 bases at J, with 13 bases between. Germline CDR1 SGHKS, CDR2 YYEKEE (reference sequence). The CDR3 spells CASSRGGTANTGELFF. The CDR3 DNA sequence: TGTGCCAGCAGCCGAGGGGGGACAGCGAACACCGGGGAGCTGTTTTTT.

This chain connects TRBV6-1 to TRBJ2-7; 8 bases are a match to TRBD1. CDR3 length: 14 residues. The germline V gene encodes CDR1 MNHNS and CDR2 SASEGT. The V and J ends lost 4 bases and 6 bases, in that order; junction bases with no gene match: 8. CDR3: CASSASLQGVEQYF. The CDR3 DNA reads TGTGCCAGCAGTGCCAGTTTACAGGGGGTCGAGCAGTACTTC.

Worth noting for this clone: The germline gene is not matched at one end of the junction; a read error may be the cause. The chain employs TRBV27 and TRBJ2-1; TRBD2 is a possible D gene (6 bases). The CDR3 spans 13 residues. In germline, CDR1 is MNHEY, CDR2 SMNVEV (reference sequence). The CDR3 here is CASLPLGGSGGVF. CDR3 DNA: TGTGCCAGCTTACCTTTGGGTGGGAGTGGCGGGGTCTTC.

The chain couples TRBV5-1 to TRBJ1-2; D is undetermined. The CDR3 length is 16 residues. V dropped 1 base and J dropped 0 bases, with 13 bases sitting between them. Germline lookup yields CDR1 SGHRS and CDR2 YFSETQ. CDR3 residues: CASSLRVTPANYGYTF. As DNA, the CDR3 is TGCGCCAGCAGCTTGCGGGTCACCCCCGCTAACTATGGCTACACCTTC.

The rearrangement joins TRBV4-2 to TRBJ2-7; maybe TRBD1 (6 bases). Germline V gene data show CDR1 as LGHNA and CDR2 as YNFKEQ. V lost 5 bases and J lost 3, with 14 bases in between. CDR3 length equals 14 residues. CDR3: CASSLAGEIYEQYF. CDR3 nucleotides: TGTGCCAGCAGCTTGGCAGGGGAGATCTACGAGCAGTACTTC.

V is TRBV5-1 and J is TRBJ1-2; D ambiguous. Looked up from germline, CDR1 is SGHRS and CDR2 is YFSETQ. Trimming stripped 4 bases from V and 10 bases from J, with 14 bases between. The CDR3 sequence is 12 residues long. DNA of the CDR3: TGCGCCAGCAGCCCCCCAGGAGGCGACTACACCTTC. Amino acids: CASSPPGGDYTF.